The source of this TCR beta chain is a study of blood T cells in healthy people across ages. The second PCR ran roughly 6 to 11 cycles with a sample-barcoded 5' primer and J-beta primers. TCRdb analysed the 5' RACE reads with MiXCR anew, one entry per CDR3 protein. The top ten clones hold over 30% of a sample with about 640,000 distinct CDR3 sequences, under 70% of them seen once. Germline lookup yields CDR1 DFQATT and CDR2 SNEGSKA (reference sequence). Trimming removed 2 bases from V and 0 bases from J; junction bases left unmatched: 2. The CDR3 has 15 amino acids. This TCR came from a man in his fifties or sixties in good health. The sample was blood. The chain links TRBV20-1 to TRBJ2-1; 9 bases are a match to TRBD2. The CDR3 DNA reads TGCAGTGCTAGACGCGGGGGGGTCTCCTACAATGAGCAGTTCTTC. Its translation: CSARRGGVSYNEQFF.